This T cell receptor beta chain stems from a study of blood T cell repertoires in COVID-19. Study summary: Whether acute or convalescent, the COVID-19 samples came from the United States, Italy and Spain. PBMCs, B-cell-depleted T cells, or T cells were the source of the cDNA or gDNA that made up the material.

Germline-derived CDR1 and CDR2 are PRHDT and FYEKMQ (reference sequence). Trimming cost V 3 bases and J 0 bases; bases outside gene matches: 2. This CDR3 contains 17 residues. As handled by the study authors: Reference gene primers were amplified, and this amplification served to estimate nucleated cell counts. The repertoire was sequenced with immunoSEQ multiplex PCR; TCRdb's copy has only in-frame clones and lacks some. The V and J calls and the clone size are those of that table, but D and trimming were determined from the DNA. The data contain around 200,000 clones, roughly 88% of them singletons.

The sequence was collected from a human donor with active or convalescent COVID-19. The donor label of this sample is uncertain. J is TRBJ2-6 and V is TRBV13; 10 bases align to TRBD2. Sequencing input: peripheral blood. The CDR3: CASSLASGGSGANVLTF. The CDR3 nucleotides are TGTGCCAGCAGCTTGGCTAGCGGGGGCTCTGGGGCCAACGTCCTGACTTTC.